The T cell receptor beta chain described here comes from a study of T cell responses to AZD1222 COVID-19 vaccine. The study's findings and limits: Of the AZD1222 recipients, only 5 to 7 were seropositive at baseline. Variant regions that are unmutated are reportedly the target of nearly half of spike-specific TCRs.

CDR3 length equals 14 residues. Germline V gene data show CDR1 as MDHEN and CDR2 as SYDVKM. V lost 4 bases, J lost 1 base, and 7 bases lay in between. Regarding this clone: Its specificity is unknown.

Generated by immunoSEQ multiplex PCR, the TCRdb table keeps only in-frame clones and is missing some. In the table there are 150,000 to 200,000 clones, 85% to 95% of which are singletons. The material sequenced was peripheral blood, taken 28 days after the second dose of the MenACWY control vaccine. This receptor was taken from an adult who received the MenACWY meningococcal vaccine as a control. V usage is TRBV28 and J usage is TRBJ1-4, with D uncertain. The CDR3 nucleotides read TGTGCCAGCAGTTCTAGGGTAACTAATGAAAAACTGTTTTTT. Translation: CASSSRVTNEKLFF.